This T cell receptor beta chain is from a study of Ad26.COV2.S vaccination and SARS-CoV-2 variants (dated by TCRdb to the early 2020s). For context, the study as a whole: The specificity and breadth of SARS-CoV-2-reactive T cell receptors after Ad26.COV2.S vaccination were assessed by TCRbeta repertoire sequencing. The TCR-sequenced set comprised approximately 32 samples: some 20 Ad26.COV2.S vaccine recipients, 5 placebo recipients and 8 SARS-CoV-2 convalescent individuals.

TCRbeta CDR3 regions were sequenced with the immunoSEQ Assay. After extraction, genomic DNA underwent amplification by bias-controlled multiplex PCR, followed by high-throughput sequencing. For the original study's pipeline: To quantify the absolute abundance of each unique TCRbeta CDR3 region, sequences were collapsed and filtered. Usable DNA was measured by amplifying reference genes present in all nucleated cells, and TCRbeta template counts were normalized to that usable DNA to estimate T cell fraction. Repertoire TCRs were annotated as SARS-CoV-2-specific by exact matching of V gene, CDR3 amino acid sequence and J gene to a known reactive TCR set. The reference SARS-CoV-2 TCR set was derived from MIRA and filtered for enrichment in COVID-19-positive ImmuneCODE repertoires, a step that removed public or cross-reactive TCRs. Drawing on the MIRA antigens, annotated TCRs were analysed further at the level of specific ORF or position within ORF. Breadth was defined as the number of annotated unique rearrangements divided by the total number of unique productive rearrangements, and depth was defined as the summed frequency of the annotated unique rearrangements. Group comparisons of TCR breadth used two-sided Wilcoxon rank-sum tests. Here the immuneACCESS table is served through TCRdb, limited to in-frame sequences with V and J called. Missing clones are a known gap in these copies; in checked studies unresolved V genes cover under half, and the rest lacks a known reason. Clonal size and the V and J genes are those of that table, whereas D and trimming came from the DNA. For this sample there are just over 350,000 clones; 92% appear just once. The ten largest clones capture 3.9% of the sample.

About this clone itself: Its target antigen remains unknown. The sample holds no much larger clone one base away, and base qualities are not on file.

Broader findings and caveats from the paper: After vaccination, substantial breadth of spike-specific CD8+ and CD4+ T cell responses was reported. Ad26.COV2.S recipients had higher spike-specific TCR breadth than placebo recipients (P = 0.0014). Comparable non-spike TCR breadth was observed between vaccine and placebo recipients, consistent with only spike being contained in the vaccine. It was noted by the authors that total T cell responses may have been underestimated by the TCR breadth and depth analyses.

The label giving this sample's time point can be read as: individuals recovered from natural SARS-CoV-2 infection. Including the terminal cysteine and phenylalanine, the CDR3 comprises 18 residues. Here the CDR3 DNA is all that survives: 54 bases in frame from base 1. Trimming leaves V shorter by 1 base and J shorter by 3 bases, with the junction holding 8 bases beyond the gene matches. The germline V gene (reference sequence) yields MNHEY for CDR1 and SMNVEV for CDR2. The rearrangement combines TRBV27 with TRBJ1-3; the central 11 bases match TRBD1. Sequences were derived from peripheral blood, sampled after recovery from COVID-19. This TCR was recovered from a human donor who had recovered from COVID-19. The DNA reads as follows: TGTGCCAGCAGTTTATTGCGGACAGGGGGCGAGCTTGGAAACACCATATATTTT. It translates to CASSLLRTGGELGNTIYF.